This T cell receptor (beta chain) stems from a study of cytomegalovirus exposure and HLA in healthy donors. As for the study in general: Across more than 350 genotyped donors, around 80% landed in the Caucasian-associated ancestry cluster. Overall study findings and caveats: Specificity of three CMV-associated chains for CMV antigens was verified in vitro. When analyzed later, the rates of TCR association showed variation by HLA locus, with DRB1 the most and HLA-C the fewest.

CDR1 is LNHDA, CDR2 SQIVND, per germline (reference sequence). The CDR3 sequence is 15 residues long. V gave up 3 bases and J gave up 2 bases; unmatched junction bases: 7. The PCR had 60 Vbeta and 13 Jbeta primers. TCRdb keeps only in-frame clones here, not all; method: immunoSEQ multiplex PCR. The sample yields some 70,000 clones, roughly 72% seen once. A word on this clone: The antigen remains unidentified.

The genes are TRBV19 and TRBJ2-7; 7 bases align to TRBD1. Sequences were obtained from PBMCs. The sequence came from a man in his forties or fifties in good health and CMV-seronegative. CDR3 region: CASSILQGSAYEQYF. Written as DNA, the CDR3 is TGTGCCAGTAGTATCCTACAGGGGTCGGCCTACGAGCAGTACTTC.